These 29 T cell receptor beta chains originate from one sample sequenced in a study of regulatory T cells in long-lasting Graves disease (dated by TCRdb to the early 2020s). Library method: multiplex PCR. Sequenced on an Illumina HiSeq 4000. To build TCR beta libraries, CDR3 regions were amplified by Arm-PCR using iRepertoire HTBI primers. Using fastp at Q25 and MiXCR, TCRdb reprocessed the public reads and kept productive beta chains. CDR3 protein sequences are deduplicated, and each keeps its most common genes and DNA. A total of some 600,000 distinct CDR3 sequences appear in this sample, roughly a sixth of them only once. Together, the top ten hold around 11% of the sample. This specimen's time point label, per the study, means: newly diagnosed GD, antithyroid drugs for less than 3 months. For both TCR sequencing and RNA sequencing, RNA was extracted from PBMCs using TRIzol. This sample was also put to use in a study of T cells in Graves' hyperthyroidism and ophthalmopathy.

Sequencing used peripheral blood mononuclear cells (PBMCs), obtained at new diagnosis, from a patient treated with antithyroid drugs. The receptors stem from a man aged 18 to 35 with Graves disease. Donor details come from another sample of the same person, matched by shared clones.

This clonotype was observed at least ten times. The chain employs TRBV20-1 and TRBJ1-1; no clear D. The CDR3 runs 14 residues. V was cut by 3 bases and J by 3 bases, with 14 bases left in between. Germline CDR1 DFQATT, CDR2 SNEGSKA (reference sequence). CDR3 in DNA: TGCAGTGCTAGGGGATTACAGAGCCACACTGAAGCTTTCTTT. Protein product: CSARGLQSHTEAFF.

This clonotype occurred many times. V and J are TRBV6-1 and TRBJ1-3; no clear D gene. The CDR3 extends over 14 amino acids. Germline V gene lookup returns CDR1 MNHNS and CDR2 SASEGT. The V end lost 2 bases, the J end lost 4 bases, and 9 bases lay between the germline ends. The CDR3 sequence is CASSESSGGNTIYF. CDR3 DNA: TGTGCCAGCAGTGAATCGTCCGGGGGAAACACCATATATTTT.

The chain links TRBV29-1 to TRBJ2-2, with D maybe TRBD1 (6 bases). Per the germline V gene, CDR1 is SQVTM and CDR2 is ANQGSEA. Trimming took 3 bases from V and 0 from J, leaving 11 bases between them. The CDR3 spans 15 residues. The CDR3 DNA sequence: TGCAGCGTTGAGGAGAGGACAGCGAACACCGGGGAGCTGTTTTTT. It codes for CSVEERTANTGELFF.

This clonotype was counted many times. V usage is TRBV20-1 and J usage is TRBJ2-1; 11 bases are shared with TRBD2. Looked up from germline, CDR1 is DFQATT and CDR2 is SNEGSKA (reference sequence). With V trimmed by 1 base and J by 8 bases, 13 bases remained unmatched. The CDR3 contains 17 residues. The DNA of the CDR3 is TGCAGTGCTAGAGGCCTAGCGGGAGGCCACCACGGGGATGAGCAGTTCTTC. Protein: CSARGLAGGHHGDEQFF.

This clonotype was found many times. The chain links TRBV7-2 to TRBJ2-7, with no clear D. Germline V CDR1 and CDR2: SGHTA, FQGNSA. CDR3 length: 15 residues. V lost 0 bases to trimming and J lost 6 bases, with 15 bases between them. DNA of the CDR3: TGTGCCAGCAGCTTAGCGGCAAAACCCAGCGTCGAGCAGTACTTC. Encoded protein: CASSLAAKPSVEQYF.

This clonotype showed up many times. The chain joins TRBV7-9 to TRBJ2-3; a possible D gene is TRBD2 (5 bases). Trimming removed 5 bases at V and 0 bases at J, with 12 bases between. The germline gives CDR1 SEHNR, CDR2 FQNEAQ (reference sequence). The CDR3 consists of 15 residues. The CDR3 DNA is TGTGCCAGCAGCCCCGGACTGGGGAGCACAGATACGCAGTATTTT. Its protein product is CASSPGLGSTDTQYF.

The rearrangement uses TRBV30 and TRBJ2-4; maybe TRBD2 (6 bases). Germline CDR1 and CDR2: GTSNPN and SVGIG (reference sequence). V shed 6 bases and J shed 10 bases, with 25 bases lying between them. The CDR3 sequence is 15 residues long. This chain's CDR3 is CACRTTRGAPGIQYF. Written as DNA, the CDR3 is TGTGCCTGTCGGACTACACGCGGGGCCCCAGGGATTCAGTACTTC. The variable domain in full, with the rest retrieved from reference TRBV30 and TRBJ2-4, is SQTIHQWPATLVQPVGSPLSLECTVEGTSNPNLYWYRQAAGRGLQLLFYSVGIGQISSEVPQNLSASRPQDRQFILSSKKLLLSDSGFYLCACRTTRGAPGIQYFGAGTRLSVL.

This clonotype showed up many times. The chain carries TRBV5-1 and TRBJ1-4; a weak D match, TRBD1 (5 bases). Looked up from germline, CDR1 is SGHRS and CDR2 is YFSETQ. The CDR3 has 17 amino acids. Between the trimmed V and J ends, which lost 4 bases and 0 bases, there was a span of 16 bases. The CDR3 DNA sequence: TGCGCCAGCAGCGAGGGAGGCGGAGGGGCAACTAATGAAAAACTGTTTTTT. Its translation is CASSEGGGGATNEKLFF.

This clonotype was seen at least ten times. The rearrangement links TRBV12-3 or TRBV12-4 to TRBJ1-5; weak D call: TRBD1 (5 bases). The germline V and J ends were trimmed by 6 bases and 5 bases, with 17 bases remaining between them. This CDR3 region has 15 residues. The CDR3 nucleotides are TGTGCCAGCAGCCCGACCGGCCAGGGAGATCAGCCCCAGCATTTT. The encoded protein is CASSPTGQGDQPQHF.

This chain joins TRBV18 and TRBJ1-2; D may be TRBD1 (5 bases). The CDR3 runs 16 residues. The germline V gene has CDR1 KGHSH and CDR2 LQKENI. V shed 3 bases and J shed 0 bases, with 14 bases lying between them. This CDR3 is CASSPQGLPSNYGYTF. In nucleotides, the CDR3 is TGTGCCAGCTCACCTCAGGGACTCCCATCTAACTATGGCTACACCTTC.

V is TRBV12-5 and J is TRBJ2-2; 8 bases line up with TRBD1. The V and J ends lost 0 bases and 7 bases, in that order; junction bases with no gene match: 7. CDR1 is LGHNT, CDR2 FRNRAP, per germline. The CDR3 sequence is 16 residues long. The CDR3 here is CASGLVFGQGFGELFF. The CDR3 DNA sequence: TGTGCTAGTGGTTTGGTATTCGGACAGGGATTCGGGGAGCTGTTTTTT.

This chain uses TRBV25-1 with TRBJ2-5; D is possibly TRBD2 (6 bases). The CDR3 is 11 residues long. V lost 6 bases, J lost 9 bases, and 11 bases lay in between. Per germline, CDR1 MGHDK and CDR2 SYGVNS. The CDR3 protein is CASRLWEAQYF. The CDR3 DNA follows: TGTGCCAGCAGATTATGGGAGGCCCAGTACTTC.

This clonotype was counted many times. This chain joins TRBV6-2 or TRBV6-3 and TRBJ2-5, with D hard to call. Germline-derived CDR1 and CDR2 are MNHEY and SVGEGT. The CDR3 is 13 amino acids. V was clipped by 2 bases and J by 5 bases, with 9 bases between them. CDR3 residues: CASSYASRETQYF. The CDR3 DNA is TGTGCCAGCAGTTACGCCTCTCGGGAGACCCAGTACTTC.

Note on this clonotype: This sequence is one base from a far larger clone and is likely a read error. In this CDR3 the conserved last residue, phenylalanine or tryptophan, is missing, so a read error is likely. The chain carries TRBV11-2 and TRBJ2-3; 10 bases are a match to TRBD2. Germline CDR1 is SGHAT and CDR2 is FQNNGV. Unmatched junction bases numbered 18, after V lost 4 bases and J lost 5 bases. The CDR3 is made up of 19 amino acids. In DNA, the CDR3 is TGTGCCAGCAGCTCCTCTAGGGGCCCAAGCGGGAGGGCCGGAGATACGCAGTATTAT. This codes for CASSSSRGPSGRAGDTQYY.

The chain recombines TRBV11-2 with TRBJ2-7; 11 bases are shared with TRBD1. V lost 8 bases, J lost 2 bases, and 8 bases stayed unmatched. This CDR3 comprises 15 residues. Germline-derived CDR1 and CDR2 are SGHAT and FQNNGV. The chain's CDR3 is CASSRGTGGTYEQYF. In nucleotides, the CDR3 is TGTGCCAGCTCACGCGGGACAGGGGGGACCTACGAGCAGTACTTC. The full variable domain, rest sourced from reference TRBV11-2 and TRBJ2-7, is EAGVAQSPRYKIIEKRQSVAFWCNPISGHATLYWYQQILGQGPKLLIQFQNNGVVDDSQLPKDRFSAERLKGVDSTLKIQPAKLEDSAVYLCASSRGTGGTYEQYFGPGTRLTVT.

V gene TRBV2 combines with J gene TRBJ1-3, with 7 positions matching TRBD1. This CDR3 has 16 residues. Germline CDR1 and CDR2: SNHLY and FYNNEI. Trimming at V came to 6 bases and at J to 0 bases, leaving 8 bases not matched to a gene. DNA for the CDR3: TGTGCCAGCAGGGGACCGGGACAGCTCTCTGGAAACACCATATATTTT. Translated: CASRGPGQLSGNTIYF.

The chain recombines TRBV19 with TRBJ2-1; 11 bases are a match to TRBD2. V dropped 8 bases and J dropped 0; count of bases not matched to a gene: 9. The CDR3 totals 17 residues. Germline V gene lookup returns CDR1 LNHDA and CDR2 SQIVND (reference sequence). This CDR3 is CASGWPSGRSSYNEQFF. The CDR3 DNA sequence: TGTGCCAGTGGTTGGCCTAGCGGGAGGAGCTCCTACAATGAGCAGTTCTTC.

This clonotype was recorded at least ten times. The chain combines TRBV12-3 or TRBV12-4 with TRBJ1-2; D is unclear. V gave up 0 bases and J gave up 8 bases, with 10 bases separating them. The CDR3 runs 13 residues. CDR3 nucleotide sequence: TGTGCCAGCAGTTTAGCTTACGGAGGCGGCTACACCTTC. Its protein is CASSLAYGGGYTF.

In this sample, this clonotype turned up many times. The DNA for the CDR3 is TGTGCCAGCAGCTTAGGGACAGGTAAATACGAGCAGTACTTC. Translating it yields CASSLGTGKYEQYF. This sequence joins TRBV11-1 and TRBJ2-7, with 7 bases that match TRBD1. The germline V gene has CDR1 SGHAT and CDR2 FQDESV (reference sequence). J lost 4 bases, V lost 1 base, and 4 bases had no gene match. The CDR3 runs 14 residues.

This clonotype was observed a handful of times. This chain uses TRBV3-1 with TRBJ2-3, with 7 bases aligning to TRBD2. The DNA matches TRBJ2-7 better at its end, which makes the J call doubtful. Per the germline V gene, CDR1 is LGHDT and CDR2 is YNNKEL (reference sequence). CDR3 size: 16 residues. The CDR3 DNA follows: TGTGCCAGCAGCCCTCTCCTGGGAGGGACCAGGTACGAGCAGTACTTC. Translation: CASSPLLGGTRYEQYF.

This clonotype occurred many times. This chain connects TRBV18 to TRBJ1-1; D remains ambiguous. From germline, CDR1 is KGHSH and CDR2 LQKENI. This CDR3 comprises 14 residues. The germline V and J ends were trimmed by 0 bases and 1 base, with 6 bases remaining between them. CDR3 DNA sequence: TGTGCCAGCTCACCACCTGAGGGGAACACTGAAGCTTTCTTT. Encoded protein: CASSPPEGNTEAFF.

This clonotype was seen at least ten times. The rearrangement joins TRBV3-1 to TRBJ2-1; D is perhaps TRBD2 (5 bases). Germline V gene data show CDR1 as LGHDT and CDR2 as YNNKEL (reference sequence). Trimming stripped 4 bases from V and 8 bases from J, with 12 bases between. This CDR3 is built from 13 residues. The chain's CDR3 is CASSPTGSDEQFF. CDR3 coding DNA: TGTGCCAGCAGCCCCACTGGTAGCGATGAGCAGTTCTTC.

This clonotype was picked up many times. V and J are TRBV5-1 and TRBJ2-5; a possible D gene is TRBD2 (5 bases). The ends were cut back, 0 bases at V and 5 bases at J, with 17 bases in the middle. Germline assignment: CDR1 SGHRS and CDR2 YFSETQ. This CDR3 spans 16 amino acids. CDR3 in DNA: TGCGCCAGCAGCTTGGATGGAGGTCAGTGGACGGAGACCCAGTACTTC. It codes for CASSLDGGQWTETQYF. Using reference TRBV5-1 and TRBJ2-5 for the parts outside the CDR3, the full variable domain is KAGVTQTPRYLIKTRGQQVTLSCSPISGHRSVSWYQQTPGQGLQFLFEYFSETQRNKGNFPGRFSGRQFSNSRSEMNVSTLELGDSALYLCASSLDGGQWTETQYFGPGTRLLVL.

This clonotype appeared many times. CDR3 sequence: CASSQNEQLNYGYTF. CDR3 nucleotides: TGCGCCAGCAGCCAAAATGAACAGCTTAACTATGGCTACACCTTC. This chain connects TRBV4-1 to TRBJ1-2; unclear D gene. The CDR3 covers 15 residues. V shed 2 bases and J shed 1 base, with 11 bases lying between them. CDR1 MGHRA and CDR2 YSYEKL come from the germline V gene.

The table lists this clonotype with a few counts. V is TRBV28 and J is TRBJ2-7; D may be TRBD1 (5 bases). From germline, CDR1 is MDHEN and CDR2 SYDVKM. V lost 8 bases, J lost 3 bases, and 14 bases lay in between. The CDR3 is 13 amino acids. The CDR3 coding sequence is TGTGCCAGCTGCCCCCCAGACAGCTACGAGCAGTACTTC. Translated, it gives CASCPPDSYEQYF.

The sample holds many counts of this clonotype. This rearrangement joins TRBV28 to TRBJ1-4, with a weak D call TRBD1 (5 bases). CDR1 and CDR2 (germline): MDHEN, SYDVKM. Trimming shortened V by 5 bases and J by 5 bases, and 15 bases separated the two germline ends. This CDR3 has 15 amino acids. The CDR3 DNA reads TGTGCCAGCAGTCCGCCGGGAGGGGAGAATGAAAAACTGTTTTTT. Translation gives CASSPPGGENEKLFF.

This clonotype has at least ten counts. The chain links TRBV2 to TRBJ2-1; 7 bases align to TRBD2. V trimming: 8 bases; J trimming: 14 bases; junction bases outside the gene matches: 6. The CDR3 is 10 amino acids. CDR1 SNHLY and CDR2 FYNNEI come from the germline V gene. CDR3 sequence reads: CASRLASKFF. CDR3 nucleotide sequence: TGTGCCAGCCGACTAGCTTCGAAGTTCTTC.

At least ten counts were recorded for this clonotype. The chain employs TRBV28 and TRBJ1-1; 7 bases line up with TRBD1. J was trimmed by 1 base and V by 6 bases; bases with no gene match: 8. The CDR3 sequence is 15 residues long. Germline assignment: CDR1 MDHEN and CDR2 SYDVKM. The DNA for the CDR3 is TGTGCCAGCAGATACCGACAGGGAGGGAACACTGAAGCTTTCTTT. It encodes CASRYRQGGNTEAFF.

The chain carries TRBV10-1 and TRBJ2-7; 7 bases align to TRBD2. Germline CDR1 WNHNN, CDR2 SYGVQD (reference sequence). CDR3 size: 14 residues. After removal of 5 bases from V and 1 base from J, the junction contained 5 bases not matched to a gene. CDR3 nucleotides: TGCGCCAGCAGTTCCGGGACTAAATCCTACGAGCAGTACTTC. Amino acid sequence: CASSSGTKSYEQYF.